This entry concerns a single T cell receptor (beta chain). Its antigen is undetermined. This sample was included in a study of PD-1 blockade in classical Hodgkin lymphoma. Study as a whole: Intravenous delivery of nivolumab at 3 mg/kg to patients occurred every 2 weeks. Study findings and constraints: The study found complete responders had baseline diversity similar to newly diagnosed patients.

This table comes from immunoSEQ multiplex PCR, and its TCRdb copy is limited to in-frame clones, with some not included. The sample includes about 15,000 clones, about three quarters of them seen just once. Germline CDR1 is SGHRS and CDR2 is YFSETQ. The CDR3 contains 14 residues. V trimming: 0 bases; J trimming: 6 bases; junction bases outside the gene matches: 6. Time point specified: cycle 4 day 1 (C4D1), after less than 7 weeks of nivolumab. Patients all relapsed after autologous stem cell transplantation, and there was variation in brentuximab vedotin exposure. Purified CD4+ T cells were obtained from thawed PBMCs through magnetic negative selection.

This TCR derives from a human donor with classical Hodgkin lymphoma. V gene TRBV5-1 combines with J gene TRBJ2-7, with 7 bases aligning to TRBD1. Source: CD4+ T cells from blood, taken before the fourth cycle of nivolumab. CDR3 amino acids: CASSLGQGILEQYF. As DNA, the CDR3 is TGCGCCAGCAGCTTGGGACAGGGTATCCTCGAGCAGTACTTC. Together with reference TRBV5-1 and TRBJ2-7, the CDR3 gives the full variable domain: KAGVTQTPRYLIKTRGQQVTLSCSPISGHRSVSWYQQTPGQGLQFLFEYFSETQRNKGNFPGRFSGRQFSNSRSEMNVSTLELGDSALYLCASSLGQGILEQYFGPGTRLTVT.